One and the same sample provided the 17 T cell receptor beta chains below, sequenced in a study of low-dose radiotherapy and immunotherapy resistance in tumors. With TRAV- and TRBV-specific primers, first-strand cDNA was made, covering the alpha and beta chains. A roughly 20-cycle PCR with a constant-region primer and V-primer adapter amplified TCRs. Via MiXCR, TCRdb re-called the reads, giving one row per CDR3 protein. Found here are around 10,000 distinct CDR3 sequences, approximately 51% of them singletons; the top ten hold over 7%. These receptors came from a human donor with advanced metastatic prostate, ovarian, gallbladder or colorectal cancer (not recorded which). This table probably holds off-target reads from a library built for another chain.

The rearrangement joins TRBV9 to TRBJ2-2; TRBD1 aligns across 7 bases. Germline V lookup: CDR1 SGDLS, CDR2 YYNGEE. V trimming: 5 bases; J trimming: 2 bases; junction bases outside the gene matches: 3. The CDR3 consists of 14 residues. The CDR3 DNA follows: TGTGCCAGCAGGGGACAGTCCAACACCGGGGAGCTGTTTTTT. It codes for CASRGQSNTGELFF.

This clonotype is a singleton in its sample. The CDR3: CASSQVQLAEEQYF. The CDR3 bases are TGTGCCAGCAGCCAAGTCCAACTAGCTGAAGAGCAGTACTTC. This rearrangement joins TRBV14 to TRBJ2-7, with a weak D call TRBD2 (6 bases). With 1 base removed from V and 7 bases from J, the gap between germline ends came to 14 bases. The CDR3 is 14 amino acids. The V gene's germline CDR1 is SGHDN and CDR2 FVKESK.

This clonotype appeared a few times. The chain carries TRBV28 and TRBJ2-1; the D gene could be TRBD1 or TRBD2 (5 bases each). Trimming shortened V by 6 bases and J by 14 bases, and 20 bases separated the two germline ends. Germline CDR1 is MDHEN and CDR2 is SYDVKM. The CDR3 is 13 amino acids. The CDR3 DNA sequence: TGTGCCAGCAGCCCACACGGGCCACTGGGGGAGTTCTTC. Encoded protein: CASSPHGPLGEFF.

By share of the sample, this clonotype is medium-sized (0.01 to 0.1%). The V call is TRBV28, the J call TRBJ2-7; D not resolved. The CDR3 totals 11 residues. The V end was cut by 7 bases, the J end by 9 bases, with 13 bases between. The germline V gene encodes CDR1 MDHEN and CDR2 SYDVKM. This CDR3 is CASTDVMGQYF. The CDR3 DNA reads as TGTGCCAGCACCGACGTGATGGGGCAGTACTTC.

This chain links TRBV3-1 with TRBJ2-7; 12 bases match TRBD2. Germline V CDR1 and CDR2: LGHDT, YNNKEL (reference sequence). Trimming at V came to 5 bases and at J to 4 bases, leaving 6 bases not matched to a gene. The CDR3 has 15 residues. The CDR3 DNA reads TGTGCCAGCAGCTCACCGACTAGCGGGGGATACGAGCAGTACTTC. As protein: CASSSPTSGGYEQYF.

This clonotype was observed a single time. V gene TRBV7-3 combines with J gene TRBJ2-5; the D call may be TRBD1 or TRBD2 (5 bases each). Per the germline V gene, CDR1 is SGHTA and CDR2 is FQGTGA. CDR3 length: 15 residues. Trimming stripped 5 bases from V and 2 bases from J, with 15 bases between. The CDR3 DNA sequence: TGTGCCAGCAGCCCGGGGCTGCTGTGGCAAGAGACCCAGTACTTC. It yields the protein CASSPGLLWQETQYF.

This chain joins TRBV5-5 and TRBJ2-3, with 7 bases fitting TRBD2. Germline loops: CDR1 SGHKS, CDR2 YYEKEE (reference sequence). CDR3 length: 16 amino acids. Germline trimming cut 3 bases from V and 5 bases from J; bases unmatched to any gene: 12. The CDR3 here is CASSSGLAGAGDTQYF. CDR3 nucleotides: TGTGCCAGCAGCTCCGGACTTGCGGGAGCTGGAGATACGCAGTATTTT.

The CDR3 DNA reads TGTGCCAGCAGGAGCACAGATACGCAGTATTTT. Its translation is CASRSTDTQYF. The chain joins TRBV27 to TRBJ2-3; no clear D gene. The CDR3 length is 11 residues. CDR1 and CDR2 from the germline V gene are MNHEY and SMNVEV (reference sequence). Trimming took off 6 bases at V and 0 bases at J, with 1 base between the two ends.

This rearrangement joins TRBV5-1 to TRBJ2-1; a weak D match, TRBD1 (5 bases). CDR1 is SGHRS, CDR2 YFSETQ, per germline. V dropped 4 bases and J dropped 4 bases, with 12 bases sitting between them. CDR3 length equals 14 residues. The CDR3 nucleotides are TGCGCCAGCAGCCGATCAGGGCCGTACAATGAGCAGTTCTTC. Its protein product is CASSRSGPYNEQFF.

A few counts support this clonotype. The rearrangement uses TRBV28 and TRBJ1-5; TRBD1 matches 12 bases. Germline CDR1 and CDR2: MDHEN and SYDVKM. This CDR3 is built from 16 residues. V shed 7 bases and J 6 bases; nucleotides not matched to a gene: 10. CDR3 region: CASTTLGQGASQPQHF. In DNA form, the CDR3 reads TGTGCCAGCACCACCTTGGGACAGGGGGCAAGTCAGCCCCAGCATTTT.

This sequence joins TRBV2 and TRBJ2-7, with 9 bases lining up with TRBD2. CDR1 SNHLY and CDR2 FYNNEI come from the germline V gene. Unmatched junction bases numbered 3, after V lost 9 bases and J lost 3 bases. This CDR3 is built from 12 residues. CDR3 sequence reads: CASQRGVYEQYF. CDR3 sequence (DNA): TGTGCCAGTCAGCGGGGGGTCTACGAGCAGTACTTC.

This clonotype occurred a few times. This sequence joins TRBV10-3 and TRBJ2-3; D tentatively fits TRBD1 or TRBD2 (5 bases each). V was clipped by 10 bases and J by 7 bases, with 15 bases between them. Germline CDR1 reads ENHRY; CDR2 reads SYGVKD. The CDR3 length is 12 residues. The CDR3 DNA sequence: TGTGCCACTACCCGGGACGGCTATACGCAGTATTTT. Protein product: CATTRDGYTQYF.

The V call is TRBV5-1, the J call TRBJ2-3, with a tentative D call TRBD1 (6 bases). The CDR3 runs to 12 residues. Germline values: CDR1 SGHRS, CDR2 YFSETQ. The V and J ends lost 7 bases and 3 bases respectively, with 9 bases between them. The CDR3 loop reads CASGQNTDTQYF. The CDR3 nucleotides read TGCGCCAGCGGACAGAATACAGATACGCAGTATTTT. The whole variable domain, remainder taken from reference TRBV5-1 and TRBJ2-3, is KAGVTQTPRYLIKTRGQQVTLSCSPISGHRSVSWYQQTPGQGLQFLFEYFSETQRNKGNFPGRFSGRQFSNSRSEMNVSTLELGDSALYLCASGQNTDTQYFGPGTRLTVL.

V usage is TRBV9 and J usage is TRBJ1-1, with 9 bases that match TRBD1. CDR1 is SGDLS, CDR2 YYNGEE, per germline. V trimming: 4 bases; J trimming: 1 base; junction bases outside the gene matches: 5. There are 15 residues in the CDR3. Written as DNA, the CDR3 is TGTGCCAGCAGCACTCCGGGACAGGGGAACACTGAAGCTTTCTTT. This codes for CASSTPGQGNTEAFF.

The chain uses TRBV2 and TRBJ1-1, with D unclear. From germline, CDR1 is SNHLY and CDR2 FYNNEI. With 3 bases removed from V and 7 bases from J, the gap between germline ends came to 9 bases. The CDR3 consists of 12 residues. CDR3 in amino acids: CASSEVVSEAFF. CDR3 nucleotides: TGTGCCAGCAGTGAGGTGGTCAGTGAAGCTTTCTTT.

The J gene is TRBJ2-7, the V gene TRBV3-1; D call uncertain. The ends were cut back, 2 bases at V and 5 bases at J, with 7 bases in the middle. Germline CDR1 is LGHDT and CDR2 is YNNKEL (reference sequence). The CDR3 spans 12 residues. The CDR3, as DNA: TGTGCCAGCAGCCAACCGACGGACGAGCAGTACTTC. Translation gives CASSQPTDEQYF.

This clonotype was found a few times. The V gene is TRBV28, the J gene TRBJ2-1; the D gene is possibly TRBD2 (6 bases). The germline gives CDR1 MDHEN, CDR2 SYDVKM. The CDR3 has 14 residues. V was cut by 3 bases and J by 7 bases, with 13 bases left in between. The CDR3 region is CASSLVRERNEQFF. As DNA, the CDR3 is TGTGCCAGCAGTTTGGTACGGGAGAGGAATGAGCAGTTCTTC.